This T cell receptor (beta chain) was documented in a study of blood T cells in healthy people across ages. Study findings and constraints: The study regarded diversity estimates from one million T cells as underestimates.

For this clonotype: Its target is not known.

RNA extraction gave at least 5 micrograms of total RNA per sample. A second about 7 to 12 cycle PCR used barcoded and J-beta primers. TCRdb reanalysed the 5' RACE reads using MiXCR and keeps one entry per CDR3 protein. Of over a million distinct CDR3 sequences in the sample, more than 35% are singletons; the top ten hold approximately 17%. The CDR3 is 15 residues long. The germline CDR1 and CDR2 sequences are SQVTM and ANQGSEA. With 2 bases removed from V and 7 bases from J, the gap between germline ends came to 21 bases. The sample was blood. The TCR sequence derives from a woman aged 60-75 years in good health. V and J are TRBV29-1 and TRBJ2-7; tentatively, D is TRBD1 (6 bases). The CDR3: CSVELDSVPYNEQYF. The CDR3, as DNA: TGCAGCGTTGAATTGGACAGTGTACCCTACAATGAGCAGTACTTC.